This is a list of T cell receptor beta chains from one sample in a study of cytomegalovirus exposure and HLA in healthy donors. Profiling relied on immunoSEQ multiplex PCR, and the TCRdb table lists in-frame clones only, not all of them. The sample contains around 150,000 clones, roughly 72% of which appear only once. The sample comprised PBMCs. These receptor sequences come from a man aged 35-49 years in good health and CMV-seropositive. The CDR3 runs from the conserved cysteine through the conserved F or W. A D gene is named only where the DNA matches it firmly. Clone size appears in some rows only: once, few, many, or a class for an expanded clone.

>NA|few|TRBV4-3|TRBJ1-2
CASRDVQGGYGYTF
TGCGCCAGCAGGGACGTCCAGGGCGGCTATGGCTACACCTTC
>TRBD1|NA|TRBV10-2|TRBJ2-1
CASRQGGVYEQFF
TGCGCCAGCAGGCAAGGGGGCGTATATGAGCAGTTCTTC
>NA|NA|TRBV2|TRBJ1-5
CASSAQGGSNQPQHF
TGTGCCAGCAGTGCCCAGGGAGGTAGCAATCAGCCCCAGCATTTT
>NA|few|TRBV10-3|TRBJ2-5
CASNRGGETQYF
TGTGCCTCCAACAGGGGGGGAGAGACCCAGTACTTC
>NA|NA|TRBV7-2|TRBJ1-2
CASSLGAGNHGYTF
TGTGCCAGCAGCTTAGGGGCCGGTAACCATGGCTACACCTTC
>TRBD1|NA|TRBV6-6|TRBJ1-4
CASRDRGTNEKLFF
TGTGCCAGCAGAGACAGGGGCACTAATGAAAAACTGTTTTTT
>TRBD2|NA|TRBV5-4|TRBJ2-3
CASSSELAGVTDTQYF
TGTGCCAGCAGTTCTGAACTAGCGGGGGTCACAGATACGCAGTATTTT
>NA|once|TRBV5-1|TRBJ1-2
CASSLKTEGYGYTF
TGCGCCAGCAGCTTAAAGACAGAAGGCTATGGCTACACCTTC
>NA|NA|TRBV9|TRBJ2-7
CASSPLPTGEQYF
TGTGCCAGCAGCCCTCTTCCTACCGGCGAGCAGTACTTC
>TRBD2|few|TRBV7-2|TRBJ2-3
CASSPGLEQTDTQYF
TGTGCCAGCAGCCCGGGACTAGAACAGACAGATACGCAGTATTTT
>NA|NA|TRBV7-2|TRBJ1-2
CALQGEGGYTF
TGTGCCCTACAAGGGGAGGGAGGCTACACCTTC
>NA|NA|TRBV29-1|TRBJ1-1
CSVKHTEAFF
TGCAGCGTAAAGCACACTGAAGCTTTCTTT
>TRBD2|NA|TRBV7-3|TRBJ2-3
CASSPRTSTDEDTQYF
TGTGCCAGCAGCCCCAGGACTAGCACGGATGAAGATACGCAGTATTTT
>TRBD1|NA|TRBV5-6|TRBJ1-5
CASSWGQGGQPQHF
TGTGCCAGCAGTTGGGGACAGGGGGGTCAGCCCCAGCATTTT
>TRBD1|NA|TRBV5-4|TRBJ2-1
CASSPRGPSVVRGNEQFF
TGTGCCAGCAGCCCCAGGGGGCCTAGCGTCGTGAGAGGGAATGAGCAGTTCTTC
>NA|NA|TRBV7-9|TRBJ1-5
CASSLGGVGQPQHF
TGTGCCAGCAGCTTAGGAGGAGTCGGTCAGCCCCAGCATTTT
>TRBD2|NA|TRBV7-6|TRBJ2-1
CASSRQRGASRSYNEQFF
TGTGCCAGCAGCAGACAGCGGGGGGCTTCCCGCTCCTACAATGAGCAGTTCTTC
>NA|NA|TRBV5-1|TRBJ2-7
CASSLDLGGEQYF
TGCGCCAGCAGCTTGGACCTGGGGGGCGAGCAGTACTTC
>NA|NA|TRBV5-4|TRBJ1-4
CASSFGGLGEKLFF
TGTGCCAGCAGCTTCGGAGGGCTTGGGGAAAAACTGTTTTTT
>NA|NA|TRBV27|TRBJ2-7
CASSSPGYPYEQYF
TGTGCCAGCAGCTCACCGGGATACCCCTACGAGCAGTACTTC
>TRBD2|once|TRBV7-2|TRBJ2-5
CASSLAVSGGLYQETQYF
TGTGCCAGCAGCTTAGCGGTTAGCGGGGGCCTGTACCAAGAGACCCAGTACTTC
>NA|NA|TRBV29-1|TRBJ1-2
CSVNVQANYGYTF
TGCAGCGTAAACGTACAAGCTAACTATGGCTACACCTTC
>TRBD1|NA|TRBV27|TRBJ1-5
CASSLNRGQPQHF
TGTGCCAGCAGTTTGAACAGGGGTCAGCCCCAGCATTTT
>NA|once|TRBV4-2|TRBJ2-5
CASSQSPEGADLGTQYF
TGTGCCAGCAGCCAATCCCCGGAGGGGGCGGACCTAGGGACCCAGTACTTC
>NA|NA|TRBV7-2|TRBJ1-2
CASSFENYGYTF
TGTGCCAGCAGCTTCGAGAACTATGGCTACACCTTC
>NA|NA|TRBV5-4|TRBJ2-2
CASEQGGRNTGELFF
TGTGCCAGCGAACAGGGCGGCAGGAACACCGGGGAGCTGTTTTTT
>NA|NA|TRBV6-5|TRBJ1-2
CASIGAGNYGYTF
TGTGCCAGCATTGGGGCTGGGAACTATGGCTACACCTTC
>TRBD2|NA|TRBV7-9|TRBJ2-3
CASSPGRVAGGPDTQYF
TGTGCCAGCAGCCCGGGTAGGGTAGCGGGGGGGCCAGATACGCAGTATTTT